This entry concerns a single T cell receptor beta chain. Using immunoSEQ multiplex PCR, the repertoire was profiled, and TCRdb retains in-frame clones only, with some absent. The sample carries around 40,000 clones, roughly four fifths recorded once. This CDR3 spans 14 amino acids. V gave up 2 bases and J gave up 2 bases, with 11 bases separating them. CDR1 and CDR2 from the germline V gene are SGHDT and YYEEEE. This sample is drawn from a study of OX40 agonist ivuxolimab in advanced cancers. The chain has TRBV5-6 and TRBJ2-7, with D perhaps TRBD1 (6 bases). Sequenced here: CD4+ or CD8+ T cells sorted from blood, sampled in a trial of the OX40 agonist ivuxolimab. The clonotype originates from an adult with an advanced solid tumor such as melanoma, head and neck, liver or kidney cancer. In nucleotides, the CDR3 is TGTGCCAGCAGCTTTGGGGGCGGTGCCTACGAGCAGTACTTC. Encoded protein: CASSFGGGAYEQYF. Complete variable domain (other parts from reference TRBV5-6 and TRBJ2-7): DAGVTQSPTHLIKTRGQQVTLRCSPKSGHDTVSWYQQALGQGPQFIFQYYEEEERQRGNFPDRFSGHQFPNYSSELNVNALLLGDSALYLCASSFGGGAYEQYFGPGTRLTVT.